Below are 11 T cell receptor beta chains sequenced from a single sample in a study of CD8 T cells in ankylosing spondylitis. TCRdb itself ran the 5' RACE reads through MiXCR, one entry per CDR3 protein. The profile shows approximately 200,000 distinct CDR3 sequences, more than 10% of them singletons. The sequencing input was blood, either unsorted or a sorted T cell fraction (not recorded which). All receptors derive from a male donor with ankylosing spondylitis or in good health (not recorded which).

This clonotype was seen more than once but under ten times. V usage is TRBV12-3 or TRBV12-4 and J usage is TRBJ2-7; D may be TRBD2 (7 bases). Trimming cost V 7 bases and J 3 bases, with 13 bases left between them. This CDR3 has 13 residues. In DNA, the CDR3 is TGTGCCAGCAACCAAGGGGGGGGCTACGAGCAGTACTTC. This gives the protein CASNQGGGYEQYF.

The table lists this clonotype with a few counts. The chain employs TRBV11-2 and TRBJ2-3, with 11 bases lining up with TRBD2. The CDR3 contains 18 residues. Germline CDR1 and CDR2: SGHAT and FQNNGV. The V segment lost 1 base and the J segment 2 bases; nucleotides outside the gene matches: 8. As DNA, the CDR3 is TGTGCCAGCAGCTTAGGGGCCCTAGCGGGGGGCCACACAGATACGCAGTATTTT. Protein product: CASSLGALAGGHTDTQYF. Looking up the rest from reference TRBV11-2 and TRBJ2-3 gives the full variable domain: EAGVAQSPRYKIIEKRQSVAFWCNPISGHATLYWYQQILGQGPKLLIQFQNNGVVDDSQLPKDRFSAERLKGVDSTLKIQPAKLEDSAVYLCASSLGALAGGHTDTQYFGPGTRLTVL.

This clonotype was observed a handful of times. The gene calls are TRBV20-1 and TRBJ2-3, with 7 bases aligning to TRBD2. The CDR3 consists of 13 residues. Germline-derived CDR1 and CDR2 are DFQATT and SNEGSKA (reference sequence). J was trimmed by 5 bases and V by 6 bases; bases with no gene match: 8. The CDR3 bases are TGCAGTGCCGAGACGCTAGCGGAAGATACGCAGTATTTT. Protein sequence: CSAETLAEDTQYF.

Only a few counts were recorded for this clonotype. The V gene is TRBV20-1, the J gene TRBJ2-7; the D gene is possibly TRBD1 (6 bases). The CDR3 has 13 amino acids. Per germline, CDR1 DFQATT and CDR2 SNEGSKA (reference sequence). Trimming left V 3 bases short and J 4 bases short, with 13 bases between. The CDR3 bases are TGCAGTGCTAGGGACAGTTCAGTTTACGAGCAGTACTTC. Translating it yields CSARDSSVYEQYF.

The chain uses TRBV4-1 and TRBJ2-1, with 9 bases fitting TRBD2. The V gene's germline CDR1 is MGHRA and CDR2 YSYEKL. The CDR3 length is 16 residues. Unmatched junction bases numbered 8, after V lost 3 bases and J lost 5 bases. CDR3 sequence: CASSHGPSSGNNEQFF. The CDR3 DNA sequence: TGCGCCAGCAGCCATGGGCCCTCTAGCGGGAACAATGAGCAGTTCTTC.

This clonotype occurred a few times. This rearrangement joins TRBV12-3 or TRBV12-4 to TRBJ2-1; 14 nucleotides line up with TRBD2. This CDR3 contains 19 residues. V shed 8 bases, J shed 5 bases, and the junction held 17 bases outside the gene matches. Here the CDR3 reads CASSRPGWTSGRRDNEQFF. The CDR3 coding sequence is TGTGCCAGCTCCCGCCCGGGCTGGACTAGCGGGAGGAGGGACAATGAGCAGTTCTTC.

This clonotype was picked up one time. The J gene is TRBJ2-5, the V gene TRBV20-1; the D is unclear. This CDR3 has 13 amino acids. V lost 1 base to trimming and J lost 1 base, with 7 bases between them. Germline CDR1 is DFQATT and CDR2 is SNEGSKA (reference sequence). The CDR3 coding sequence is TGCAGTGCTAGAGTTTCGCTCCAAGAGACCCAGTACTTC. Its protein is CSARVSLQETQYF.

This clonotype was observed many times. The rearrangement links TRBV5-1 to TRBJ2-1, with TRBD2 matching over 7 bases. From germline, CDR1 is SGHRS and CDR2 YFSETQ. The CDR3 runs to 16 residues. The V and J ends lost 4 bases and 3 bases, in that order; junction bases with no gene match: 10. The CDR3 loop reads CASSPWASGGYNEQFF. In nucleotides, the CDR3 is TGCGCCAGCAGCCCGTGGGCCTCGGGGGGCTACAATGAGCAGTTCTTC.

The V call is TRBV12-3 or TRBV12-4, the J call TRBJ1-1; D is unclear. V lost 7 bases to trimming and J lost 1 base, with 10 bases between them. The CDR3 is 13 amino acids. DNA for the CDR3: TGTGCCAGCACTTACCAGTGGAACACTGAAGCTTTCTTT. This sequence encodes CASTYQWNTEAFF.

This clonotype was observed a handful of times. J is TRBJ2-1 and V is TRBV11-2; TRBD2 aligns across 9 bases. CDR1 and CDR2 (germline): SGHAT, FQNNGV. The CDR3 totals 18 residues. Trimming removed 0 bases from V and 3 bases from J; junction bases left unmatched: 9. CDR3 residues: CASSLEAGGHPIYNEQFF. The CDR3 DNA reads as TGTGCCAGCAGCTTAGAAGCGGGAGGTCACCCGATCTACAATGAGCAGTTCTTC. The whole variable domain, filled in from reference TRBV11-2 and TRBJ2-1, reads EAGVAQSPRYKIIEKRQSVAFWCNPISGHATLYWYQQILGQGPKLLIQFQNNGVVDDSQLPKDRFSAERLKGVDSTLKIQPAKLEDSAVYLCASSLEAGGHPIYNEQFFGPGTRLTVL.

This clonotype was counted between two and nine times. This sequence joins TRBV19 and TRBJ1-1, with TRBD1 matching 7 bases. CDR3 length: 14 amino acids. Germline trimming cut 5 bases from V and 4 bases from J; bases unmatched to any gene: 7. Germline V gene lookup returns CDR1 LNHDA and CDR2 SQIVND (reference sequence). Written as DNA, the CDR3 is TGTGCCAGTAGTTCAGGCAGGGGGGGCACTGAAGCTTTCTTT. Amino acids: CASSSGRGGTEAFF.